This entry concerns a single T cell receptor (beta chain). The record originates from a study of T cell changes during pregnancy in multiple sclerosis. TCRdb's table, derived via immunoSEQ multiplex PCR, lists solely in-frame clones and lacks some. The table includes approximately 92,000 clones, roughly 90% detected once. V lost 3 bases and J 5 bases, leaving 3 bases between the germline ends. The CDR3 is 11 residues long. Germline V gene data show CDR1 as SGDLS and CDR2 as YYNGEE. The J gene is TRBJ2-1, the V gene TRBV9, with no clear D. The sample was peripheral blood, taken in the first trimester of pregnancy. The TCR was taken from a female donor with multiple sclerosis, enrolled in a pregnancy study. In nucleotides, the CDR3 is TGTGCCAGCAGCGACAACAATGAGCAGTTCTTC. It translates to CASSDNNEQFF. Together with reference TRBV9 and TRBJ2-1, the CDR3 gives the full variable domain: DSGVTQTPKHLITATGQRVTLRCSPRSGDLSVYWYQQSLDQGLQFLIQYYNGEERAKGNILERFSAQQFPDLHSELNLSSLELGDSALYFCASSDNNEQFFGPGTRLTVL.